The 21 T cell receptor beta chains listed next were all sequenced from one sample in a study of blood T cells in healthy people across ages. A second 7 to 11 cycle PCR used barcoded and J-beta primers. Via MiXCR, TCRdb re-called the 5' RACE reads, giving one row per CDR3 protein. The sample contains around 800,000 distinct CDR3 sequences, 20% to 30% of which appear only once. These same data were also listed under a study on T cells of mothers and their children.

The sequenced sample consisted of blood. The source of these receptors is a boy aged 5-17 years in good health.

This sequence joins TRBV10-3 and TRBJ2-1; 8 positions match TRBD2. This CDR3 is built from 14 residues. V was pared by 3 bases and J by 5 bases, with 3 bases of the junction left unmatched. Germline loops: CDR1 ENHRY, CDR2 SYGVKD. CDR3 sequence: CAISDRSGDNEQFF. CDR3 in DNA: TGTGCCATCAGTGACCGTAGCGGGGACAATGAGCAGTTCTTC.

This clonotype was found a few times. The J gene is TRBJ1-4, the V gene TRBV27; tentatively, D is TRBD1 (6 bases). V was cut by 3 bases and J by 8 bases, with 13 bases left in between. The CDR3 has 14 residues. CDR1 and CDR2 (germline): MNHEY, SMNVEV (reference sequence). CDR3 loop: CASSLWGRGEKLFF. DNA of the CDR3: TGTGCCAGCAGTTTGTGGGGGCGAGGGGAAAAACTGTTTTTT.

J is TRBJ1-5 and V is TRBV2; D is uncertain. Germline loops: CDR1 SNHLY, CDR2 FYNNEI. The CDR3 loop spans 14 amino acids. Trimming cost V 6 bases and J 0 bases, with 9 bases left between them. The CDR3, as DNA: TGTGCCAGCAGCGTGACTAATAGCAATCAGCCCCAGCATTTT. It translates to CASSVTNSNQPQHF. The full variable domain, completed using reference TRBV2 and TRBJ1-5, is EPEVTQTPSHQVTQMGQEVILRCVPISNHLYFYWYRQILGQKVEFLVSFYNNEISEKSEIFDDQFSVERPDGSNFTLKIRSTKLEDSAMYFCASSVTNSNQPQHFGDGTRLSIL.

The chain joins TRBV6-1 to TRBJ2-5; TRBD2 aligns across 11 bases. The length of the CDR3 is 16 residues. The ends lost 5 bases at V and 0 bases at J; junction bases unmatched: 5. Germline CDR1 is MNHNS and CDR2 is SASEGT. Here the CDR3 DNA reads TGTGCCAGCAGTCGCCCGGGACTAGCGGACCAAGAGACCCAGTACTTC. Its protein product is CASSRPGLADQETQYF.

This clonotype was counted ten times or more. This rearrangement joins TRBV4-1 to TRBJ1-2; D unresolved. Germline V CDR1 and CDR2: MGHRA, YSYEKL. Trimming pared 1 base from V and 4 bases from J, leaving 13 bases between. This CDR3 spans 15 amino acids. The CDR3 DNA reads TGCGCCAGCAGCCAAGCTCCAAGGTCGGCCTATGGCTACACCTTC. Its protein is CASSQAPRSAYGYTF.

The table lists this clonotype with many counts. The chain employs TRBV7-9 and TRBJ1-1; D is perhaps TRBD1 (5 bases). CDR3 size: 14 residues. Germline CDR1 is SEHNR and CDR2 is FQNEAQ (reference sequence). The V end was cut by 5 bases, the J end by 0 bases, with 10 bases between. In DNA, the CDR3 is TGTGCCAGCAGCCGGGGACGGCTGAACACTGAAGCTTTCTTT. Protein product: CASSRGRLNTEAFF.

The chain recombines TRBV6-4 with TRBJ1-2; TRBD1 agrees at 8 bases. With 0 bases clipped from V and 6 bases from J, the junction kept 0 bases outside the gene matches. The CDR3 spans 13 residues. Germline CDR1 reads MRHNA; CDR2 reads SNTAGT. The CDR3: CASSDSTGDGYTF. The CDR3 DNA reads TGTGCCAGCAGTGACTCGACAGGGGATGGCTACACCTTC.

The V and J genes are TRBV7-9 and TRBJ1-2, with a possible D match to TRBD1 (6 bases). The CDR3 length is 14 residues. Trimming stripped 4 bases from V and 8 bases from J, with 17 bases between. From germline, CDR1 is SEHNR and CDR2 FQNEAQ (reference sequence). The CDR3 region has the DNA TGTGCCAGCAGCTCCGAAAACAGGGTCGAGGGCTACACCTTC. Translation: CASSSENRVEGYTF.

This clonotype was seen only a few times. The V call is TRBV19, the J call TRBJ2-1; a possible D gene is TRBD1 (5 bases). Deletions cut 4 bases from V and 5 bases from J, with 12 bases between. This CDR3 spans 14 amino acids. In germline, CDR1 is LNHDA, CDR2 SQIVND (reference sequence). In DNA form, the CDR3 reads TGTGCCAGTAGTAAGGGGTTACGTGACAATGAGCAGTTCTTC. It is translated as CASSKGLRDNEQFF. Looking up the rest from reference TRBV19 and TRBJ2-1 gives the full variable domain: DGGITQSPKYLFRKEGQNVTLSCEQNLNHDAMYWYRQDPGQGLRLIYYSQIVNDFQKGDIAEGYSVSREKKESFPLTVTSAQKNPTAFYLCASSKGLRDNEQFFGPGTRLTVL.

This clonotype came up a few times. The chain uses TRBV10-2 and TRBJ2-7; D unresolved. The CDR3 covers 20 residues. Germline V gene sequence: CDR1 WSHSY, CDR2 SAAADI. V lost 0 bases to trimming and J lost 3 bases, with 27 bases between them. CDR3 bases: TGCGCCAGCAGTGAGTCGATCGGCAGGAGCAAGATTAGGAGCAACTACGAGCAGTACTTC. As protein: CASSESIGRSKIRSNYEQYF.

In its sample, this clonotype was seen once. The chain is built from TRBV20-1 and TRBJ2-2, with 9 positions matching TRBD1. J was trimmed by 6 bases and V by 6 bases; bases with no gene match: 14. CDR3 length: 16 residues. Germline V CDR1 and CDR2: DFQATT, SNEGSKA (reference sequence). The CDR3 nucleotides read TGCAGTGCCCCGCTATATAGACAGGGGGTTCCCGGGGAGCTGTTTTTT. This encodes CSAPLYRQGVPGELFF.

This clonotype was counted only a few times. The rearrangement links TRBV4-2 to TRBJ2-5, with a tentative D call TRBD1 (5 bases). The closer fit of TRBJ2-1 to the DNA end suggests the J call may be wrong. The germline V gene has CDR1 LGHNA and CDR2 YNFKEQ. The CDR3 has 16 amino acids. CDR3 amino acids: CASSQEGVATYNEQFF. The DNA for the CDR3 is TGTGCCAGCAGCCAGGAAGGGGTAGCCACCTACAATGAGCAGTTCTTC.

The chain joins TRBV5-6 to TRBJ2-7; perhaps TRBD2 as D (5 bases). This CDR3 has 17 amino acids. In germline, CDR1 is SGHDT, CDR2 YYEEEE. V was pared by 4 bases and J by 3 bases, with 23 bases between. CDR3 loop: CASSPGGGTPPVYEQYF. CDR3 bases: TGTGCCAGCAGCCCCGGAGGCGGCACTCCCCCCGTCTACGAGCAGTACTTC.

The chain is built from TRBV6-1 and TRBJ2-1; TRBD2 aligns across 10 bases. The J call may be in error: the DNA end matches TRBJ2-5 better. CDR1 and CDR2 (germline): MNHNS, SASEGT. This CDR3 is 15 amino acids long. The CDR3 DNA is TGTGCCAGCAGTGCACTAGCGGGGACCCCGGAGACCCAGTACTTC. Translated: CASSALAGTPETQYF.

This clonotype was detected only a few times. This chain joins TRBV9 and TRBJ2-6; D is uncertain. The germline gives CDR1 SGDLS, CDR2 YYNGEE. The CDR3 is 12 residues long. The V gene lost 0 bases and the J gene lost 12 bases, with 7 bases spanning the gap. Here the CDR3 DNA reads TGTGCCAGCAGCGTAGGCTCCAGCGTCCTGACTTTC. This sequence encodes CASSVGSSVLTF.

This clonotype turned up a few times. Here the CDR3 reads CASSRTSGGNTDTQYF. In DNA, the CDR3 is TGTGCCAGCAGTCGGACTAGCGGGGGGAACACAGATACGCAGTATTTT. This chain connects TRBV12-3 or TRBV12-4 to TRBJ2-3; 14 positions agree with TRBD2. Trimming cost V 5 bases and J 2 bases; bases outside gene matches: 3. The CDR3 spans 16 residues.

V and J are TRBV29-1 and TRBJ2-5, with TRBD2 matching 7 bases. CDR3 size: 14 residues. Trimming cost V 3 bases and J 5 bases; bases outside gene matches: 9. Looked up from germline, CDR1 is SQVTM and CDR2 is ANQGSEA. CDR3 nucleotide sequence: TGCAGCGTTGAGGGGGGGGTTTCAAGGGAGACCCAGTACTTC. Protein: CSVEGGVSRETQYF.

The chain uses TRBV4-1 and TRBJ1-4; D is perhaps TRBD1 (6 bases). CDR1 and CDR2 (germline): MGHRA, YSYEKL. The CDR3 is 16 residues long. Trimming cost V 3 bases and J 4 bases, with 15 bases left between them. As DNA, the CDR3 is TGCGCCAGCAGCCAGACGAGGAGGGGGGGTAATGAAAAACTGTTTTTT. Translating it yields CASSQTRRGGNEKLFF.

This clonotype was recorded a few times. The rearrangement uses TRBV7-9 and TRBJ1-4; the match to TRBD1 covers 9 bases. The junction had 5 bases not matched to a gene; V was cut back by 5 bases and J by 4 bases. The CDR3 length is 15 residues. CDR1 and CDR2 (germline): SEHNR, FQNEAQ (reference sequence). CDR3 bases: TGTGCCAGCAGCCTTTCGGGACAGGGTAATGAAAAACTGTTTTTT. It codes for CASSLSGQGNEKLFF.

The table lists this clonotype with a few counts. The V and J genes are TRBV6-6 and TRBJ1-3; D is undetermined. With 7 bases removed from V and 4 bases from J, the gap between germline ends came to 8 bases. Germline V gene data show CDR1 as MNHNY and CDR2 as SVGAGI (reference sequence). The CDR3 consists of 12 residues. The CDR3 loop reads CASTGPGNTIYF. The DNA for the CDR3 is TGTGCCAGCACCGGGCCGGGAAACACCATATATTTT.

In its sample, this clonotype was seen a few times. CDR3 DNA sequence: TGCAGTGCTAAAGGTCGGGGGGGCCTCTACGAGCAGTACTTC. Residues: CSAKGRGGLYEQYF. The chain has TRBV20-1 and TRBJ2-7, with 8 bases lining up with TRBD2. Germline trimming cut 4 bases from V and 3 bases from J; bases unmatched to any gene: 8. This CDR3 is 14 amino acids long. The germline gives CDR1 DFQATT, CDR2 SNEGSKA (reference sequence).